Sequencing of this TCR beta chain was carried out in a study of blood T cell repertoires in COVID-19. Study as a whole: PBMCs, B-cell-depleted T cells, or T cells provided the cDNA or gDNA that made up the material.

V lost 5 bases to trimming and J lost 2 bases, with 10 bases between them. The CDR3 runs 13 residues. Looked up from germline, CDR1 is LGHNT and CDR2 is FRNRAP. In terms of age and location, participants ranged from roughly 18 to 95 years and lived in fewer than 30 US areas. Before being deemed recovered, Cohort 3 donors had two negative PCRs, clearance, or symptom resolution. In the original processing: By means of reference gene primer amplification, nucleated cell counts were estimated. Assay used: immunoSEQ multiplex PCR; TCRdb lists only in-frame clones, some missing. V and J calls and clone size come straight from that table; D and trimming were deduced from the DNA. The profile shows about 230,000 clones, more than 75% of them singletons.

The chain recombines TRBV12-5 with TRBJ2-7, with D possibly TRBD1 on 6 matching bases. The sample consisted of PBMCs or T cells enriched from blood (not recorded which). This sequence was found in a man between 18 and 29 years old who had recovered from COVID-19. The CDR3 protein is CASGGGQTYEQYF. The CDR3 region has the DNA TGTGCTAGTGGTGGGGGACAAACCTACGAGCAGTACTTC. Supplemented by reference TRBV12-5 and TRBJ2-7, the full variable domain reads DARVTQTPRHKVTEMGQEVTMRCQPILGHNTVFWYRQTMMQGLELLAYFRNRAPLDDSGMPKDRFSAEMPDATLATLKIQPSEPRDSAVYFCASGGGQTYEQYFGPGTRLTVT.